The 32 T cell receptor beta chains listed next were all sequenced from one sample in a study of molecular identifiers for immune sequencing clone quantification. MiXCR was run by TCRdb on the PCR reads, yielding one entry per CDR3 protein. The data show about 65,000 distinct CDR3 sequences, with approximately 17% seen just once and roughly 1.6% held by the top ten. Sequencing was carried out using naive CD8+ T cells from blood, with Jurkat cell RNA spiked in. Subset indicated: FACS-sorted CD8+CD4-CCR7+CD45RA+ naive T cells. The receptor set was obtained from a human donor in good health. Some libraries in this study had Jurkat cell RNA spiked in.

The table lists this clonotype with a count of one. Possible read error: a much larger clone is one base away. This rearrangement joins TRBV7-9 to TRBJ2-1; a possible D gene is TRBD2 (6 bases). V was trimmed by 0 bases and J by 6 bases, leaving 18 bases between them. The CDR3 contains 17 residues. Germline CDR1 SEHNR, CDR2 FQNEAQ (reference sequence). CDR3 bases: TGTGCCAGCAGCTTAGCCCTAGCGCACGGAGGTTGCAATGAGCAGTTCTTC. Translation gives CASSLALAHGGCNEQFF.

This clonotype was counted many times. The chain couples TRBV14 to TRBJ2-3; D not resolved. Trimming removed 4 bases at V and 5 bases at J, with 10 bases between. Germline V gene sequence: CDR1 SGHDN, CDR2 FVKESK. This CDR3 is 13 amino acids long. The CDR3 here is CASSLPYGDTQYF. The DNA of the CDR3 is TGTGCCAGCAGCCTCCCGTACGGAGATACGCAGTATTTT. The complete variable domain, with remaining parts taken from reference TRBV14 and TRBJ2-3, reads EAGVTQFPSHSVIEKGQTVTLRCDPISGHDNLYWYRRVMGKEIKFLLHFVKESKQDESGMPNNRFLAERTGGTYSTLKVQPAELEDSGVYFCASSLPYGDTQYFGPGTRLTVL.

This clonotype was counted ten times or more. The chain is built from TRBV7-8 and TRBJ2-1; 9 bases are shared with TRBD2. V dropped 1 base and J dropped 2; count of bases not matched to a gene: 0. This CDR3 comprises 15 residues. The germline gives CDR1 SGHVS, CDR2 FQNEAQ. CDR3 in amino acids: CASSLVAGAYNEQFF. CDR3 bases: TGTGCCAGCAGCTTAGTAGCGGGAGCCTACAATGAGCAGTTCTTC.

This clonotype was counted ten times or more. This sequence joins TRBV5-1 and TRBJ1-2; 12 bases line up with TRBD1. Losses at the gene ends were 1 base for V and 3 bases for J; bases not matched to a gene: 7. Germline values: CDR1 SGHRS, CDR2 YFSETQ. This CDR3 has 17 amino acids. The DNA for the CDR3 is TGCGCCAGCAGCTTGACGGGGACAGGGGGCCTGGACTATGGCTACACCTTC. It specifies CASSLTGTGGLDYGYTF.

Comment on this clonotype: A read error is possible here, since a much larger clone lies one base away. The chain combines TRBV6-2 or TRBV6-3 with TRBJ1-5, with TRBD1 identical over 7 bases. Germline V lookup: CDR1 MNHEY, CDR2 SVGEGT. The CDR3 is 13 amino acids. In nucleotides, the CDR3 is TGTGCCAGCGAGACAGGGTTAGGACAGCACCAGCATTTT. This gives the protein CASETGLGQHQHF.

The sample holds a few counts of this clonotype. This chain connects TRBV6-7 to TRBJ2-7; the D call may be TRBD1 or TRBD2 (5 bases each). TRBV6-7 is reported as an ORF; its role is uncertain. The V gene lost 0 bases and the J gene lost 4 bases, with 13 bases spanning the gap. The length of the CDR3 is 15 residues. CDR3 sequence reads: CASSYSSFWGYEQYF. CDR3 DNA: TGTGCCAGCAGTTACTCGAGTTTCTGGGGGTACGAGCAGTACTTC.

In the case of this clonotype: A much larger clone sits a single nucleotide away, making a read error possible. The chain is built from TRBV19 and TRBJ1-1; D unclear. The CDR3 is 13 residues long. Germline V gives CDR1 LNHDA, CDR2 SQIVND (reference sequence). The V end lost 4 bases, the J end lost 5 bases, and 11 bases lay between the germline ends. CDR3 residues: CASSTGPGTEAFF. The CDR3 nucleotides read TGTGCCAGTAGTACAGGTCCGGGAACTGAAGCTTTCTTT.

This clonotype was seen a handful of times. As DNA, the CDR3 is TGTGCCAGCACCTCTGGGAGGGTTAAATTTAATGAGCAGTTCTTC. As protein: CASTSGRVKFNEQFF. The chain combines TRBV12-3 or TRBV12-4 with TRBJ2-1; 7 bases are a match to TRBD2. V was clipped by 7 bases and J by 7 bases; unmatched bases: 13. The CDR3 has 15 amino acids.

The sample holds many counts of this clonotype. CDR3 nucleotides: TGTGCCAGCAGACTTACAGGGTATAATTCACCCCTCCACTTT. This sequence encodes CASRLTGYNSPLHF. The chain links TRBV28 to TRBJ1-6; TRBD1 is a possible D gene (6 bases). CDR1 and CDR2 (germline): MDHEN, SYDVKM. V shed 6 bases and J shed 4 bases, with 10 bases lying between them. This CDR3 contains 14 residues.

This clonotype has ten or more counts. This chain links TRBV7-9 with TRBJ2-7, with D possibly TRBD2 on 6 matching bases. V was cut by 5 bases and J by 4 bases, with 18 bases left in between. The V gene's germline CDR1 is SEHNR and CDR2 FQNEAQ (reference sequence). The CDR3 consists of 15 residues. The CDR3 is CASSPDPGTEYEQYF. CDR3 nucleotides: TGTGCCAGCAGCCCAGACCCGGGGACTGAGTACGAGCAGTACTTC.

The chain carries TRBV24-1 and TRBJ2-5; D possibly corresponds to TRBD2 (6 bases). V was clipped by 4 bases and J by 1 base, with 12 bases between them. Germline CDR1 reads KGHDR; CDR2 reads SFDVKD. The CDR3 is made up of 15 amino acids. The CDR3 is CATSDYGLSQETQYF. The CDR3 coding sequence is TGTGCCACCAGTGACTACGGACTATCCCAAGAGACCCAGTACTTC.

This clonotype was observed at least ten times. V is TRBV7-2 and J is TRBJ2-3; D unclear. V was cut by 5 bases and J by 5 bases, with 8 bases left in between. This CDR3 has 12 residues. CDR1 is SGHTA and CDR2 is FQGNSA in the germline V gene. This CDR3 is CASSATGDTQYF. The CDR3 region has the DNA TGTGCCAGCAGCGCGACGGGAGATACGCAGTATTTT.

This clonotype came up a few times. The chain joins TRBV5-1 to TRBJ2-7; D gene ambiguous. Germline CDR1 SGHRS, CDR2 YFSETQ. The V and J ends lost 5 bases and 4 bases respectively, with 13 bases between them. The CDR3 totals 13 residues. The chain's CDR3 is CASSSLSSYEQYF. The CDR3 nucleotides are TGCGCCAGCAGTTCTCTTTCTAGTTACGAGCAGTACTTC.

As to this clonotype: A much bigger clone sits one base away, suggesting this may be a read error. This chain links TRBV6-5 with TRBJ1-2; D gene unclear. Germline-derived CDR1 and CDR2 are MNHEY and SVGAGI. The CDR3 sequence is 11 residues long. The CDR3 DNA is TGTGACAGCAGTTACGGAGATGGCTACACCTTC. Protein sequence: CDSSYGDGYTF.

The genes are TRBV11-2 and TRBJ1-1, with unresolved D. CDR1 SGHAT and CDR2 FQNNGV come from the germline V gene. V dropped 5 bases and J dropped 1 base, with 8 bases sitting between them. CDR3 length: 13 residues. CDR3 nucleotides: TGTGCCAGCAGCATTCTCCCGAACACTGAAGCTTTCTTT. Translated: CASSILPNTEAFF.

This clonotype was counted many times. The chain recombines TRBV20-1 with TRBJ2-3, with D perhaps matching TRBD2 (5 bases). V was pared by 0 bases and J by 2 bases, with 18 bases between. Per the germline V gene, CDR1 is DFQATT and CDR2 is SNEGSKA (reference sequence). The CDR3 extends over 17 amino acids. Written as DNA, the CDR3 is TGCAGTGCTAGAGATTTTTCTGGGGAGAAACCCACAGATACGCAGTATTTT. It translates to CSARDFSGEKPTDTQYF.

This clonotype has ten or more counts. J is TRBJ2-7 and V is TRBV9; tentative D call: TRBD2 (7 bases). Between the trimmed V and J ends, which lost 3 bases and 1 base, there was a span of 14 bases. This CDR3 has 15 residues. CDR1 and CDR2 (germline): SGDLS, YYNGEE. The CDR3 bases are TGTGCCAGCAGCGAGGGGGGGGCGGATTCCTACGAGCAGTACTTC. Translating gives CASSEGGADSYEQYF.

This clonotype was observed a few times. A much larger clone is a single base away; this may be a read error. This chain uses TRBV7-2 with TRBJ2-5; 9 bases map to TRBD1. The CDR3 contains 15 residues. Germline V gene data show CDR1 as SGHTA and CDR2 as FQGNSA. CDR3 amino acids: CAGSLARGQGETQYF. The CDR3 nucleotides are TGTGCCGGCAGCTTAGCGCGGGGACAGGGAGAGACCCAGTACTTC.

This clonotype was recorded many times. The J gene is TRBJ1-1, the V gene TRBV9; tentative D call: TRBD1 (6 bases). The V gene lost 0 bases and the J gene lost 0 bases, with 12 bases spanning the gap. Looked up from germline, CDR1 is SGDLS and CDR2 is YYNGEE. The CDR3 is 16 residues long. The CDR3 sequence is CASSVGRGTLNTEAFF. The CDR3 nucleotides are TGTGCCAGCAGCGTAGGTCGCGGGACACTGAACACTGAAGCTTTCTTT.

In this sample, this clonotype is medium-sized. The chain joins TRBV23-1 to TRBJ2-3; no reliable D call. TRBV23-1 is filed as an ORF, its function uncertain. There are 17 residues in the CDR3. The germline V and J ends were trimmed by 2 bases and 0 bases, with 15 bases remaining between them. CDR3 amino acids: CASSQKESHSSTDTQYF. CDR3 coding DNA: TGCGCCAGCAGTCAAAAGGAGAGCCATTCTAGCACAGATACGCAGTATTTT.

This chain connects TRBV5-3 to TRBJ1-1; 7 bases are shared with TRBD1. TRBV5-3 is given ORF status, its function remaining uncertain. The V segment lost 8 bases and the J segment 7 bases; nucleotides outside the gene matches: 11. CDR3 length equals 13 residues. CDR3 region: CASSQHRGGEAFF. The CDR3 DNA follows: TGTGCCAGCAGCCAGCACAGGGGAGGTGAAGCTTTCTTT.

This clonotype was detected many times. The chain combines TRBV6-2 or TRBV6-3 with TRBJ2-7, with TRBD2 matching over 8 bases. The CDR3 consists of 15 residues. V shed 3 bases and J 6 bases; nucleotides not matched to a gene: 10. In germline, CDR1 is MNHEY, CDR2 SVGEGT. CDR3 amino acids: CASSYVEREPIEQYF. The DNA for the CDR3 is TGTGCCAGCAGTTATGTAGAGCGGGAGCCCATCGAGCAGTACTTC.

This clonotype has at least ten counts. The chain is built from TRBV7-2 and TRBJ2-7, with 11 bases lining up with TRBD2. Germline loops: CDR1 SGHTA, CDR2 FQGNSA. Trimming at V came to 2 bases and at J to 3 bases, leaving 12 bases not matched to a gene. The length of the CDR3 is 18 residues. CDR3 DNA sequence: TGTGCCAGCAGCTTAACCGGGACTAGCGGACTCGTATACTACGAGCAGTACTTC. It translates to CASSLTGTSGLVYYEQYF. The variable domain in full, completed from reference TRBV7-2 and TRBJ2-7, reads GAGVSQSPSNKVTEKGKDVELRCDPISGHTALYWYRQSLGQGLEFLIYFQGNSAPDKSGLPSDRFSAERTGGSVSTLTIQRTQQEDSAVYLCASSLTGTSGLVYYEQYFGPGTRLTVT.

This clonotype was seen many times. The chain combines TRBV9 with TRBJ1-1, with D possibly matching TRBD1 (5 bases). The CDR3 has 16 amino acids. Per the germline V gene, CDR1 is SGDLS and CDR2 is YYNGEE. V lost 0 bases to trimming and J lost 0 bases, with 12 bases between them. CDR3 sequence reads: CASSVVGRVMNTEAFF. The CDR3 DNA sequence: TGTGCCAGCAGCGTAGTGGGCAGGGTCATGAACACTGAAGCTTTCTTT.

This clonotype was seen many times. The chain recombines TRBV6-1 with TRBJ2-3; D not resolved. The ends were cut back, 2 bases at V and 0 bases at J, with 27 bases in the middle. This CDR3 spans 21 amino acids. Looked up from germline, CDR1 is MNHNS and CDR2 is SASEGT. The CDR3: CASSEPSGHHRSLRSTDTQYF. The CDR3 DNA reads TGTGCCAGCAGTGAACCCTCGGGCCATCACCGCTCACTGCGGAGCACAGATACGCAGTATTTT.

The chain joins TRBV4-1 to TRBJ2-1; D is unclear. Per germline, CDR1 MGHRA and CDR2 YSYEKL. Trimming pared 3 bases from V and 0 bases from J, leaving 15 bases between. The CDR3 extends over 17 amino acids. The CDR3 sequence: CASSHSATFSSYNEQFF. In DNA form, the CDR3 reads TGCGCCAGCAGCCACTCTGCCACTTTCAGCTCCTACAATGAGCAGTTCTTC.

This clonotype was counted ten times or more. CDR3 DNA sequence: TGTGCCAGCAGCCCCGGCAGAAACTACGAGCAGTACTTC. Translating it yields CASSPGRNYEQYF. The rearrangement joins TRBV12-3 or TRBV12-4 to TRBJ2-7; D uncertain. The CDR3 length is 13 residues. Trimming took 6 bases from V and 3 from J, leaving 12 bases between them.

This clonotype was detected a few times. CDR3 sequence reads: CASSDPRTDLNQPQHF. The CDR3 DNA reads TGTGCCAGCAGTGACCCTCGGACGGATTTAAATCAGCCCCAGCATTTT. The rearrangement links TRBV2 to TRBJ1-5; D is unclear. Germline V gene sequence: CDR1 SNHLY, CDR2 FYNNEI. The V end lost 3 bases, the J end lost 4 bases, and 16 bases lay between the germline ends. This CDR3 is 16 amino acids long.

This clonotype was picked up a small number of times. Possible read error: a much larger clone is one base away. The chain carries TRBV7-8 and TRBJ2-5; D gene uncertain. There are 18 residues in the CDR3. Germline lookup yields CDR1 SGHVS and CDR2 FQNEAQ. In DNA form, the CDR3 reads TGTGCCAGCAGTATCAGGATGGTGGGATCTGGCTTCCAAGGGACCCAGTACTTC. Protein sequence: CASSIRMVGSGFQGTQYF.

This clonotype was recorded many times. This chain joins TRBV27 and TRBJ2-3; D is undetermined. The CDR3 is 13 amino acids. The V gene lost 1 base and the J gene lost 6 bases, with 8 bases spanning the gap. The germline CDR1 and CDR2 sequences are MNHEY and SMNVEV (reference sequence). The CDR3 spells CASSLLTRDTQYF. DNA of the CDR3: TGTGCCAGCAGTTTATTGACTCGGGATACGCAGTATTTT.

This clonotype was observed once. The rearrangement joins TRBV10-2 to TRBJ2-7; 7 bases are a match to TRBD2. CDR1 and CDR2 from the germline V gene are WSHSY and SAAADI. V dropped 2 bases and J dropped 3; count of bases not matched to a gene: 7. CDR3 length: 15 amino acids. CDR3 region: CASSEKAGEGYEQYF. The DNA for the CDR3 is TGCGCCAGCAGTGAGAAGGCGGGAGAGGGCTACGAGCAGTACTTC.

This rearrangement joins TRBV4-1 to TRBJ2-1; 9 nucleotides align to TRBD1. V was pared by 4 bases and J by 3 bases, with 7 bases of the junction left unmatched. Germline assignment: CDR1 MGHRA and CDR2 YSYEKL. The CDR3 length is 16 residues. The CDR3 region is CASSPQDRGSYNEQFF. Here the CDR3 DNA reads TGCGCCAGCAGCCCGCAAGACAGGGGGAGCTACAATGAGCAGTTCTTC.